This TCR beta chain was sequenced during a study of blood T cells in healthy people across ages. A second about 7 to 12 cycle PCR used barcoded and J-beta primers. TCRdb analysed the 5' RACE reads with MiXCR anew, one entry per CDR3 protein. The data contain about 1 million distinct CDR3 sequences, 45% of them singletons. The germline CDR1 and CDR2 sequences are SEHNR and FQNEAQ (reference sequence). V lost 8 bases and J lost 4, with 18 bases in between. The length of the CDR3 is 14 residues. Study-level findings and limits: Estimates based on one million T cells were treated as lower bounds.

This clonotype was counted a few times. Its antigen is undetermined. Every sample yielded at least 7 million isolated PBMCs. The receptor was derived from a woman aged 60-75 years in good health. Sample: blood. The chain carries TRBV7-9 and TRBJ2-7, with D unclear. CDR3 amino acids: CASSPFGGEYEQYF. The CDR3 DNA is TGTGCCAGCTCTCCGTTTGGTGGCGAGTACGAGCAGTACTTC.